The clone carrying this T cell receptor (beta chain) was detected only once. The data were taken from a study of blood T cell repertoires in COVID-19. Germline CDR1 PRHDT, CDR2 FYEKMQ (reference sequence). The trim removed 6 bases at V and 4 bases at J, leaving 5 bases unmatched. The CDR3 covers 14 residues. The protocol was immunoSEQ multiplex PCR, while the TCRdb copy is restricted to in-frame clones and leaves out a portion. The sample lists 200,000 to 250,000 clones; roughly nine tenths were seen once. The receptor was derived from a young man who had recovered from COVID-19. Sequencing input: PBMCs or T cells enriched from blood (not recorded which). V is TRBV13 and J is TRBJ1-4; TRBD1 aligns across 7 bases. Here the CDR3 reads CASSSGQSNEKLFF. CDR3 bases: TGTGCCAGCAGTTCGGGACAGAGTAATGAAAAACTGTTTTTT. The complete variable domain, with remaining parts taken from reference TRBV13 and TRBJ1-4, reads AAGVIQSPRHLIKEKRETATLKCYPIPRHDTVYWYQQGPGQDPQFLISFYEKMQSDKGSIPDRFSAQQFSDYHSELNMSSLELGDSALYFCASSSGQSNEKLFFGSGTQLSVL.